This TCR beta chain was profiled in a study of blood T cells in healthy people across ages. Study-wide results and limits: Samples with more naive T cells showed higher observed beta diversity.

The authors ran a second PCR of about 7 to 11 cycles using a sample-barcoded 5' primer and a J-beta primer mix. TCRdb independently ran MiXCR on the 5' RACE reads; one entry per CDR3 protein. This sample has around 820,000 distinct CDR3 sequences; 20% to 25% occur once, and the top ten carry 3% to 4.5%. This clonotype was picked up a small number of times. Its antigen is undetermined. In germline, CDR1 is MNHNS, CDR2 SASEGT. The CDR3 is 17 amino acids. V was shortened by 5 bases and J by 4 bases, with 21 bases between the two germline ends. This sample was also put to use in a study of T cells of mothers and their children.

The receptor comes from a boy between 10 and 17 years old in good health. What was sequenced was blood. This chain connects TRBV6-1 to TRBJ1-3; no clear D. The CDR3 region is CASSTPPGVSRGNTIYF. The CDR3 DNA sequence: TGTGCCAGCAGTACGCCGCCCGGGGTGTCTAGGGGAAACACCATATATTTT.